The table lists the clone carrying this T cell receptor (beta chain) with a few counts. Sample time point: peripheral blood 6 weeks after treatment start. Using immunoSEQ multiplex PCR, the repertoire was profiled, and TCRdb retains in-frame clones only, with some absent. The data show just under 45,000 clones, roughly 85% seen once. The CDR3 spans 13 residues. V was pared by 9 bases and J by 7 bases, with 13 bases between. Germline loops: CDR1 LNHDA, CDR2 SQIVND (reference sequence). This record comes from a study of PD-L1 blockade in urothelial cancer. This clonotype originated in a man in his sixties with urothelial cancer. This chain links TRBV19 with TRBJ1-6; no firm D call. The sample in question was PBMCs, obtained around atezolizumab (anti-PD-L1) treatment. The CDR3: CASSRGENSPLHF. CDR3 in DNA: TGTGCCAGCTCACGAGGCGAGAATTCACCCCTCCACTTT.